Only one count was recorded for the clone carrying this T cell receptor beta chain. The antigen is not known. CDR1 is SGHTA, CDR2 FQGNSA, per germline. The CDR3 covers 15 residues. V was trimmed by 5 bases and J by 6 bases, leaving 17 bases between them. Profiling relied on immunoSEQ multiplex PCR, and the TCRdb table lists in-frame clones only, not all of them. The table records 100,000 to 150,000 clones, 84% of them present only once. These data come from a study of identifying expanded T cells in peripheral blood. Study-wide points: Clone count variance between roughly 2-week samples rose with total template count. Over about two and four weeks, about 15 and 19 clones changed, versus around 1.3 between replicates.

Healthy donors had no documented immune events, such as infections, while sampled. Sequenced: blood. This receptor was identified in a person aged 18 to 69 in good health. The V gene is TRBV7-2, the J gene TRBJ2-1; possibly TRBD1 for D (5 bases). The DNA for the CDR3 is TGTGCCAGCAGCCACCCCCGGGCAGGGTTCAATGAGCAGTTCTTC. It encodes CASSHPRAGFNEQFF.